This T cell receptor (beta chain) is from a study of T-cell reconstitution after alpha-beta-depleted transplantation in children. CDR3 length equals 13 residues. V was clipped by 3 bases and J by 1 base, with 6 bases between them. This clonotype occurred many times. Molecular barcoding with unique molecular identifiers was used for the TCRbeta library. One entry per CDR3 protein, called by TCRdb with MiXCR from the PCR reads. There are about 230,000 distinct CDR3 sequences in the sample; 9% to 10% occur only once, and around 5.1% lies in the top ten. The material was PBMCs from the stem cell graft donor, obtained from the stem cell graft. The chain employs TRBV12-3 or TRBV12-4 and TRBJ2-5, with no clear D. This TCR came from a human donor who donated a stem cell graft to a child with SCID. The chain's CDR3 is CASSLYGQETQYF. The CDR3 nucleotides read TGTGCCAGCAGTTTGTACGGCCAAGAGACCCAGTACTTC.